The 9 T cell receptor beta chains given below trace back to one sample, sequenced in a study of human T cells and chemical hapten exposure. TCRdb reanalysed the RACE reads using MiXCR and keeps one entry per CDR3 protein. The sample consists of about 350,000 distinct CDR3 sequences, approximately 5.8% of them appearing once. As for time point: pre-sensitization, week 0. The treatment is: therapeutic diphenylcyclopropenone sensitization with weekly scalp DPC. Sequencing was performed on whole blood, taken in connection with sensitization to the hapten diphenylcyclopropenone (DPC). These receptors were taken from a woman between 18 and 29 years old with alopecia areata. Some clones in this sample may be carry-over from other donors' samples.

This clonotype has more than one count but fewer than ten. J is TRBJ1-2 and V is TRBV21-1; the table's D call, TRBD1, has no DNA check behind it. TRBV21-1 is a listed pseudogene. The CDR3 length is 16 residues. CDR3 bases: TGTGCCAGCAGCAACCACCGGGACAGGGAGCCCTATGGCTACACCTTC. Its protein product is CASSNHRDREPYGYTF.

The chain is built from TRBV11-3 and TRBJ2-1; 10 positions agree with TRBD2. Trimming at V came to 1 base and at J to 4 bases, leaving 7 bases not matched to a gene. Germline-derived CDR1 and CDR2 are SGHNT and YENEEA. The CDR3 totals 17 residues. The CDR3 loop reads CASSLGLDSGGYNEQFF. The CDR3, as DNA: TGTGCCAGCAGCTTAGGGTTGGATAGCGGGGGGTACAATGAGCAGTTCTTC.

This clonotype has more than one count but fewer than ten. The chain is built from TRBV6-4 and TRBJ1-4; TRBD1 aligns across 8 bases. J lost 1 base, V lost 0 bases, and 4 bases had no gene match. Per germline, CDR1 MRHNA and CDR2 SNTAGT. The CDR3 has 17 residues. The CDR3 sequence: CASSDSDRGLTNEKLFF. CDR3 coding DNA: TGTGCCAGCAGTGACTCCGACAGGGGTCTAACTAATGAAAAACTGTTTTTT.

There are a few counts of this clonotype. The rearrangement links TRBV4-2 to TRBJ1-5; possible D gene TRBD1, 5 bases. Germline loops: CDR1 LGHNA, CDR2 YNFKEQ. The CDR3 sequence is 15 residues long. Trimming removed 0 bases at V and 4 bases at J, with 10 bases between. CDR3 coding DNA: TGTGCCAGCAGCCAAGACACCAGGGCAAATCAGCCCCAGCATTTT. It specifies CASSQDTRANQPQHF.

CDR3 sequence (DNA): TGCAGTGCTCTAAAAATGGGGAACACTGAAGCTTTCTTT. Its translation: CSALKMGNTEAFF. The chain employs TRBV20-1 and TRBJ1-1, with D hard to call. Germline-derived CDR1 and CDR2 are DFQATT and SNEGSKA (reference sequence). This CDR3 is 13 amino acids long. The V end was cut by 5 bases, the J end by 1 base, with 11 bases between.

Ten or more counts support this clonotype. The chain recombines TRBV20-1 with TRBJ1-5; D is unclear. The CDR3 contains 12 residues. Germline-derived CDR1 and CDR2 are DFQATT and SNEGSKA (reference sequence). V lost 2 bases to trimming and J lost 5 bases, with 7 bases between them. The CDR3 DNA reads TGCAGTGCTAGATCAGGAGATCAGCCCCAGCATTTT. Its translation is CSARSGDQPQHF.

The rearrangement uses TRBV6-5 and TRBJ1-4; D not certain. The CDR3 is 12 amino acids. The germline V gene has CDR1 MNHEY and CDR2 SVGAGI. The V end was cut by 4 bases, the J end by 7 bases, with 7 bases between. The CDR3 region has the DNA TGTGCCAGCAGTTTTCCTGGTGAAAAACTGTTTTTT. It is translated as CASSFPGEKLFF.

This clonotype was seen more than once but under ten times. V gene TRBV4-3 combines with J gene TRBJ1-5; TRBD1 agrees at 7 bases. V lost 0 bases and J lost 0; bases outside the gene matches: 11. This CDR3 has 19 residues. Germline V CDR1 and CDR2: LGHNA, YSLEER. The CDR3 DNA is TGCGCCAGCAGCCAAGATGCTACAGGGGAGGGCTATAGCAATCAGCCCCAGCATTTT. The encoded protein is CASSQDATGEGYSNQPQHF.

This clonotype was observed at least ten times. The chain has TRBV4-2 and TRBJ2-3; 7 positions agree with TRBD2. V was clipped by 1 base and J by 0 bases; unmatched bases: 7. Germline CDR1 and CDR2: LGHNA and YNFKEQ. The CDR3 is 17 amino acids. The CDR3 reads CASSQGPSGSSTDTQYF. DNA of the CDR3: TGTGCCAGCAGCCAAGGTCCTAGCGGTTCTAGCACAGATACGCAGTATTTT.